The TCR beta chain under discussion was sequenced for a study of blood T cell repertoires in COVID-19. Produced via immunoSEQ multiplex PCR; TCRdb's table is partial and in-frame only. The sample holds roughly 70,000 clones, over 85% seen once. This clone was recorded only once. Germline V gene sequence: CDR1 GTSNPN, CDR2 SVGIG (reference sequence). The CDR3 extends over 12 amino acids. V was shortened by 7 bases and J by 7 bases, with 16 bases between the two germline ends. The receptor was isolated from a man in his fifties with acute or convalescent COVID-19. The V call is TRBV30, the J call TRBJ1-1; D is uncertain. Sequencing input: peripheral blood. CDR3 residues: CASDLGSLEAFF. CDR3 coding DNA: TGTGCCTCCGATCTGGGCAGCCTTGAAGCTTTCTTT. The full variable domain, its missing parts supplied by reference TRBV30 and TRBJ1-1, is SQTIHQWPATLVQPVGSPLSLECTVEGTSNPNLYWYRQAAGRGLQLLFYSVGIGQISSEVPQNLSASRPQDRQFILSSKKLLLSDSGFYLCASDLGSLEAFFGQGTRLTVV.